The clone carrying this T cell receptor beta chain was detected a few times. Its target is not known. Researchers reported that TCR beta cDNA libraries carried unique molecular identifiers. The T cell input of roughly 0.9 to 10 million gave around 450,000 cDNA molecules. MiXCR, run by TCRdb on the PCR reads, gives a single entry per CDR3 protein. The sample yields approximately 360,000 distinct CDR3 sequences, roughly 35% seen once. The data originate from a study of post-analysis software for immune sequencing data. Overall study: Courses of disease covered relapsing-remitting, secondary progressive and progressive-relapsing multiple sclerosis. Findings and limits, study-wide: Multiple sclerosis patients had significantly lower normalized Chao1 diversity than controls. Samples from a shared batch, those prepared together, strongly co-clustered by F measure. The five TRBV segments detected at higher frequency in patients than in controls included TRBV5-6, TRBV5-1 and TRBV20-1.

This CDR3 contains 15 residues. V lost 1 base to trimming and J lost 5 bases, with 14 bases between them. CDR1 and CDR2 (germline): LGHDT, YNNKEL (reference sequence). This chain uses TRBV3-1 with TRBJ2-5; D unclear. The sample comprised blood. The clonotype comes from a girl aged 10 to 17 with multiple sclerosis. The CDR3 sequence: CASSQGLNPRETQYF. The CDR3 DNA follows: TGTGCCAGCAGCCAAGGACTGAACCCACGTGAGACCCAGTACTTC.